Listed here are 18 T cell receptor beta chains from one sample, sequenced in a study of cytomegalovirus exposure and HLA in healthy donors. In the PCR, 60 Vbeta and 13 Jbeta primers were used. The protocol was immunoSEQ multiplex PCR, while the TCRdb copy is restricted to in-frame clones and leaves out a portion. The table includes some 130,000 clones, roughly 74% detected once. Sequenced: PBMCs. These receptors came from a male donor in good health and CMV-seronegative.

The chain couples TRBV5-1 to TRBJ2-7; D is uncertain. Germline CDR1 reads SGHRS; CDR2 reads YFSETQ. The CDR3 length is 15 residues. The V end lost 0 bases, the J end lost 1 base, and 11 bases lay between the germline ends. The CDR3 spells CASSLAGGVSYEQYF. The CDR3 DNA reads as TGCGCCAGCAGCTTGGCCGGTGGAGTTTCCTACGAGCAGTACTTC.

V usage is TRBV7-2 and J usage is TRBJ2-6; D remains ambiguous. The germline V and J ends were trimmed by 4 bases and 0 bases, with 7 bases remaining between them. CDR1 is SGHTA and CDR2 is FQGNSA in the germline V gene. The CDR3 totals 15 residues. The CDR3 sequence: CASSSFNSGANVLTF. DNA for the CDR3: TGTGCCAGCAGCTCCTTTAACTCTGGGGCCAACGTCCTGACTTTC. Full variable domain (missing parts from reference TRBV7-2 and TRBJ2-6): GAGVSQSPSNKVTEKGKDVELRCDPISGHTALYWYRQSLGQGLEFLIYFQGNSAPDKSGLPSDRFSAERTGGSVSTLTIQRTQQEDSAVYLCASSSFNSGANVLTFGAGSRLTVL.

This clone was recorded a few times. The genes are TRBV25-1 and TRBJ2-3, with a weak D call TRBD1 (5 bases). The CDR3 loop spans 15 amino acids. CDR1 is MGHDK and CDR2 is SYGVNS in the germline V gene. V was cut by 0 bases and J by 0 bases, with 7 bases left in between. CDR3 sequence (DNA): TGTGCCAGCAGTGAATATGGGGCGAGCACAGATACGCAGTATTTT. Amino acids: CASSEYGASTDTQYF.

The chain joins TRBV11-2 to TRBJ2-1; 12 nucleotides align to TRBD2. Germline V CDR1 and CDR2: SGHAT, FQNNGV. V shed 6 bases and J 5 bases; nucleotides not matched to a gene: 5. The CDR3 covers 15 residues. CDR3 residues: CASRPRTSGNNEQFF. CDR3 nucleotides: TGTGCCAGCAGACCCAGGACTAGCGGGAACAATGAGCAGTTCTTC. Using reference TRBV11-2 and TRBJ2-1 for the parts outside the CDR3, the full variable domain is EAGVAQSPRYKIIEKRQSVAFWCNPISGHATLYWYQQILGQGPKLLIQFQNNGVVDDSQLPKDRFSAERLKGVDSTLKIQPAKLEDSAVYLCASRPRTSGNNEQFFGPGTRLTVL.

J is TRBJ1-4 and V is TRBV19, with D tentatively TRBD1 (6 bases). CDR1 LNHDA and CDR2 SQIVND come from the germline V gene (reference sequence). V gave up 6 bases and J gave up 7 bases, with 15 bases separating them. The CDR3 spans 14 residues. This chain's CDR3 is CASRIQGGGEKLFF. The CDR3 nucleotides read TGTGCCAGTAGAATACAGGGAGGCGGTGAAAAACTGTTTTTT.

The V call is TRBV7-8, the J call TRBJ1-4; D is ambiguous. The germline gives CDR1 SGHVS, CDR2 FQNEAQ. CDR3 length: 16 residues. Trimming shortened V by 4 bases and J by 0 bases, and 12 bases separated the two germline ends. CDR3 protein: CASSSDPRATNEKLFF. CDR3 DNA sequence: TGTGCCAGCAGCTCCGATCCCCGGGCAACTAATGAAAAACTGTTTTTT. Variable domain in full (rest from reference TRBV7-8 and TRBJ1-4): GAGVSQSPRYKVAKRGQDVALRCDPISGHVSLFWYQQALGQGPEFLTYFQNEAQLDKSGLPSDRFFAERPEGSVSTLKIQRTQQEDSAVYLCASSSDPRATNEKLFFGSGTQLSVL.

There are a few counts of this clone. The chain employs TRBV7-2 and TRBJ1-5; 9 positions match TRBD1. This CDR3 has 14 residues. CDR1 SGHTA and CDR2 FQGNSA come from the germline V gene. Trimming removed 4 bases from V and 5 bases from J; junction bases left unmatched: 3. The CDR3 here is CASSSGQGYQPQHF. In DNA form, the CDR3 reads TGTGCCAGCAGCTCGGGACAGGGTTATCAGCCCCAGCATTTT. Based on the CDR3 plus reference TRBV7-2 and TRBJ1-5, the full variable domain is GAGVSQSPSNKVTEKGKDVELRCDPISGHTALYWYRQSLGQGLEFLIYFQGNSAPDKSGLPSDRFSAERTGGSVSTLTIQRTQQEDSAVYLCASSSGQGYQPQHFGDGTRLSIL.

The gene calls are TRBV7-2 and TRBJ2-3; D gene ambiguous. V was clipped by 5 bases and J by 1 base, with 4 bases between them. The germline V gene encodes CDR1 SGHTA and CDR2 FQGNSA. CDR3 size: 12 residues. The CDR3 nucleotides read TGTGCCAGCAGCCATCGCACAGATACGCAGTATTTT. Protein: CASSHRTDTQYF. The entire variable domain, with the rest obtained from reference TRBV7-2 and TRBJ2-3, is as follows: GAGVSQSPSNKVTEKGKDVELRCDPISGHTALYWYRQSLGQGLEFLIYFQGNSAPDKSGLPSDRFSAERTGGSVSTLTIQRTQQEDSAVYLCASSHRTDTQYFGPGTRLTVL.

This clone was seen a handful of times. The V gene is TRBV6-1, the J gene TRBJ2-7; no firm D call. This CDR3 has 14 residues. Trimming took 1 base from V and 0 from J, leaving 7 bases between them. CDR1 MNHNS and CDR2 SASEGT come from the germline V gene. Written as DNA, the CDR3 is TGTGCCAGCAGTGAAGAGCCACGCTCCTACGAGCAGTACTTC. Amino acids: CASSEEPRSYEQYF.

CDR3 in amino acids: CASRSTAYYGYTF. The CDR3 nucleotides read TGTGCCAGCAGATCAACAGCTTACTATGGCTACACCTTC. This chain links TRBV28 with TRBJ1-2; D remains unclear. V lost 6 bases and J lost 3, with 11 bases in between. Per germline, CDR1 MDHEN and CDR2 SYDVKM. This CDR3 is built from 13 residues.

The chain joins TRBV5-4 to TRBJ2-1; TRBD2 aligns across 8 bases. From germline, CDR1 is SGHNT and CDR2 YYREEE (reference sequence). Trimming took 3 bases from V and 6 from J; bases not matched to a gene: 8. CDR3 length: 15 residues. CDR3 nucleotide sequence: TGTGCCAGCAGCTCCTTAGCGGGGAGCTCCAATGAGCAGTTCTTC. Amino acids: CASSSLAGSSNEQFF.

Only a few counts were recorded for this clone. This sequence joins TRBV28 and TRBJ1-2; D unresolved. This CDR3 spans 14 amino acids. V dropped 5 bases and J dropped 1 base, with 11 bases sitting between them. The germline gives CDR1 MDHEN, CDR2 SYDVKM. The CDR3 loop reads CASSLDGVNYGYTF. The CDR3 DNA is TGTGCCAGCAGTCTCGACGGAGTTAACTATGGCTACACCTTC.

The chain is built from TRBV27 and TRBJ1-1; 7 nucleotides line up with TRBD1. CDR1 is MNHEY, CDR2 SMNVEV, per germline (reference sequence). CDR3 length: 14 amino acids. Germline trimming cut 4 bases from V and 1 base from J; bases unmatched to any gene: 3. In DNA form, the CDR3 reads TGTGCCAGCAGTTCGGGACAGACGAACACTGAAGCTTTCTTT. Amino acids: CASSSGQTNTEAFF.

The chain employs TRBV30 and TRBJ1-2; TRBD1 matches at 8 bases. Germline-derived CDR1 and CDR2 are GTSNPN and SVGIG (reference sequence). Germline trimming cut 3 bases from V and 4 bases from J; bases unmatched to any gene: 7. The CDR3 has 14 residues. The CDR3 nucleotides are TGTGCCTGGAGCCGGACAGGGAAGGGCTATGGCTACACCTTC. It translates to CAWSRTGKGYGYTF.

The chain recombines TRBV28 with TRBJ2-3; 8 bases are a match to TRBD2. This CDR3 has 15 residues. V shed 5 bases, J shed 4 bases, and the junction held 8 bases outside the gene matches. The germline gives CDR1 MDHEN, CDR2 SYDVKM. The CDR3 loop reads CASSASGSRSDTQYF. CDR3 nucleotides: TGTGCCAGCAGTGCCAGCGGGAGTAGGTCAGATACGCAGTATTTT.

The gene calls are TRBV6-6 and TRBJ1-3; possible D gene TRBD1, 5 bases. V was trimmed by 8 bases and J by 1 base, leaving 18 bases between them. Per the germline V gene, CDR1 is MNHNY and CDR2 is SVGAGI (reference sequence). The CDR3 length is 16 residues. CDR3 sequence (DNA): TGTGCCAGCGGGGGGGGTCTAACTTTTTCTGGAAACACCATATATTTT. This codes for CASGGGLTFSGNTIYF.

The CDR3 reads CASSPRGRGGLSGELFF. The CDR3 DNA is TGTGCCAGCAGCCCCCGGGGGCGGGGGGGCCTTAGCGGGGAGCTGTTTTTT. The rearrangement links TRBV11-2 to TRBJ2-2; TRBD2 aligns across 9 bases. Trimming at V came to 5 bases and at J to 7 bases, leaving 14 bases not matched to a gene. Germline lookup yields CDR1 SGHAT and CDR2 FQNNGV. This CDR3 region has 17 residues.

The chain employs TRBV4-3 and TRBJ2-2; TRBD1 matches at 7 bases. CDR1 LGHNA and CDR2 YSLEER come from the germline V gene. V dropped 1 base and J dropped 2; count of bases not matched to a gene: 10. The CDR3 sequence is 18 residues long. The CDR3 protein is CASSQVRPGQINTGELFF. DNA for the CDR3: TGCGCCAGCAGCCAAGTTAGGCCGGGACAGATCAACACCGGGGAGCTGTTTTTT.